A single count supports the clone carrying this T cell receptor beta chain. The TCR beta repertoire was assessed by survey-level immunoSEQ sequencing. Assay: immunoSEQ multiplex PCR; the TCRdb copy retains only in-frame clones and omits some. The data hold 68,000 or so clones, with roughly 93% observed a single time. The J segment lost 9 bases and the V segment lost 2 bases, leaving 3 bases of the junction unmatched. CDR3 length: 13 residues. Germline values: CDR1 SGHDN, CDR2 FVKESK. The sample comprised PBMCs. The clonotype comes from a man aged 40-49 years with rheumatoid arthritis. The chain couples TRBV14 to TRBJ2-1; 8 bases agree with TRBD1. In DNA, the CDR3 is TGTGCCAGCAGCCAACTCACAGGGGGTGAGCAGTTCTTC. Translating gives CASSQLTGGEQFF.